The T cell receptor beta chain under discussion was sequenced for a study of CD8 T cells in acute hepatitis C reinfection (TCRdb year 2021). Looking at the study overall: The TCRbeta repertoire of CD8+ T cells specific for the HCV NS3-1073 epitope was profiled during acute infection and after viral clearance. A handful of spontaneous resolvers provided paired acute and follow-up samples.

The FACS-sorted cells had their genomic DNA extracted, and the commercial immunoSEQ service was used to sequence the TCRbeta chains. The paper's data handling went like this. Repertoire data were analyzed with ImmunoSEQ Analyzer software v3.0 and R v3.5.1. Only productive rearrangements were analyzed, because sequences with stop codons or out-of-frame rearrangements were removed. The sequencing provider supplied the Simpson diversity, Shannon entropy, CDR3 length and nucleotide addition metrics. Clonotypes were grouped by frequency as dominant, sub-dominant, low or lowest abundance, and most analyses excluded clonotypes below 0.1%. A CDR3 amino acid clonotype was called public if the clonotype appeared in at least two subjects at a cumulative frequency of at least 0.5%. TCRdb holds this immuneACCESS table with in-frame rearrangements only. Some clones are missing; in checked studies, unresolved V genes explain under half, and the rest has no known cause. The V and J calls and the clone size are those of that table, but D and trimming were determined from the DNA. Here the sample has about 38,000 clones; approximately 83% occur a single time. 10% to 11% of the sample lies in the top ten.

A word on this clone: Its recognized antigen is unknown. Per-nucleotide qualities are absent, and no much larger clonotype sits a single base away.

Here is what the overall study found, with its caveats: It was rare for CDR3 sequences to be shared with other epitopes, and exact matching may have been limited by differing sequencing approaches. Because bulk sequencing was performed on the TCRbeta chain only, alphabeta pairing of public clonotypes could not be determined. The NS3-1073 specific repertoires were highly diverse, and diversity did not differ significantly among acute resolver, follow-up resolver and acute chronic samples. Chronically infected subjects had no follow-up repertoires because NS3-1073 specific cells were too rare to sort. Preferential use of the TRBV04 and TRBV06 gene families was observed in all groups, and this preferential usage was not explained by overrepresentation in the naive pool. Around twelve public clonotypes were identified irrespective of outcome, and one of the public clonotypes used V04-02/J02-02.

The V end loses 7 bases and the J end loses 4 bases, and a stretch of 14 bases separates them. The CDR3 covers 13 residues, taking in both the cysteine and the phenylalanine. Of all the DNA, just the CDR3 is kept, 39 bases in frame from base 1. CDR1 and CDR2, looked up from the germline V gene, are MNHNS and SASEGT. Read against the paper, the sample's time point label means: naive CD8 control sorted from an acute-time-point sample. Enrolled in the Montreal Hepatitis C Cohort (HEPCO) in Canada, the donors were people who inject drugs, and these donors were followed every 3 months. Acute primary HCV infection was defined as a positive HCV RNA or antibody test that came after a negative test within the prior 24 weeks. CD3, CD8 and CD45RO antibodies were used for surface staining, and dead cells were excluded with an aqua fixable dye. The cohort included under 10 spontaneous resolvers, defined as subjects with HCV RNA clearance within 24 weeks. From thawed, previously cryostored peripheral blood mononuclear cells, CD8+ T cells were purified through negative selection performed by means of the MACS CD8+ T cell Isolation Kit. A BD FACSAria II cell sorter was used for cell sorting.

Sequenced material: naive CD8+ T cells from PBMCs. The cell subset or site label, read with the paper, signifies: sorted total naive CD45RO-negative CD8+ T cells. This sequence uses TRBV6-1 and TRBJ2-7, with TRBD1 as a weak D call on 5 bases. The TCR sequence derives from a woman under 30 who spontaneously cleared hepatitis C infection. The sequence in DNA is TGTGCCAGCAACTTGGACAACTGGTACGAGCAGTACTTC. Its translation is CASNLDNWYEQYF.